The 8 T cell receptor beta chains below were found in one sample sequenced in a study of graft-versus-host responses after intestinal transplantation. Produced via immunoSEQ multiplex PCR; TCRdb's table is partial and in-frame only. The sample holds about 59,000 clones; approximately 94% are singletons and the top ten take under 0.45%. These receptors have no identified antigens. The sequencing here drew on unstimulated CD4+ T cells sorted from spleen or lymph node cells, taken before transplant. The receptors were sampled from a human donor who was the organ donor for an intestinal transplant.

The chain recombines TRBV9 with TRBJ2-5; the D gene is possibly TRBD2 (5 bases). The end of the DNA aligns better with TRBJ2-7, so the J call may be wrong. Per the germline V gene, CDR1 is SGDLS and CDR2 is YYNGEE. The CDR3 is 17 residues long. The CDR3 is CASSVEPPRGRSYEQYF. The CDR3 DNA is TGTGCCAGCAGCGTAGAGCCTCCTCGAGGGCGTTCCTACGAGCAGTACTTC.

The chain employs TRBV7-3 and TRBJ2-1; the D call may be TRBD1 or TRBD2 (5 bases each). The CDR3 has 15 amino acids. Germline values: CDR1 SGHTA, CDR2 FQGTGA. The V and J ends lost 0 bases and 8 bases respectively, with 14 bases between them. CDR3 coding DNA: TGTGCCAGCAGCTTAACCAGGGAGACATTCGATGAGCAGTTCTTC. Its protein is CASSLTRETFDEQFF.

The V and J genes are TRBV6-5 and TRBJ1-6, with D uncertain. This CDR3 region has 14 residues. Germline V gene data show CDR1 as MNHEY and CDR2 as SVGAGI. V shed 6 bases and J shed 0 bases, with 6 bases lying between them. In nucleotides, the CDR3 is TGTGCCAGCAGAAGAGTCTCCTATAATTCACCCCTCCACTTT. This codes for CASRRVSYNSPLHF.

This clone was counted a single time. The gene calls are TRBV7-2 and TRBJ1-2, with 11 positions matching TRBD1. V shed 1 base, J shed 8 bases, and the junction held 6 bases outside the gene matches. Germline assignment: CDR1 SGHTA and CDR2 FQGNSA. The CDR3 runs to 15 residues. CDR3 nucleotides: TGTGCCAGCAGCTTAGAACCGGGGACAGGGGGAGGCTACACCTTC. Translated, it gives CASSLEPGTGGGYTF.

The CDR3, as DNA: TGTGCCATCCAGGGAAACACTGAAGCTTTCTTT. Translation: CAIQGNTEAFF. The rearrangement joins TRBV6-1 to TRBJ1-1, with D perhaps matching TRBD1 (5 bases). The CDR3 covers 11 residues. V was pared by 10 bases and J by 2 bases, with 8 bases between. CDR1 is MNHNS, CDR2 SASEGT, per germline.

The chain joins TRBV5-1 to TRBJ2-1, with 8 bases that match TRBD2. Unmatched junction bases numbered 10, after V lost 3 bases and J lost 2 bases. Germline loops: CDR1 SGHRS, CDR2 YFSETQ. The CDR3 totals 17 residues. CDR3 DNA sequence: TGCGCCAGCAGCTCTGCGGGGGGAGTGCCCCCCTACAATGAGCAGTTCTTC. This sequence encodes CASSSAGGVPPYNEQFF.

This sequence joins TRBV7-2 and TRBJ2-2; D not resolved. CDR3 length equals 12 residues. CDR1 SGHTA and CDR2 FQGNSA come from the germline V gene. Trimming pared 2 bases from V and 6 bases from J, leaving 4 bases between. CDR3 amino acids: CASSLLPGELFF. CDR3 nucleotides: TGTGCCAGCAGCTTATTGCCCGGGGAGCTGTTTTTT.

The CDR3 reads CASSLVVAGEQYF. The CDR3 DNA sequence: TGTGCCAGCAGCTTAGTGGTAGCGGGCGAGCAGTACTTC. V gene TRBV7-2 combines with J gene TRBJ2-7; the match to TRBD2 covers 7 bases. The CDR3 extends over 13 amino acids. Trimming cost V 1 base and J 6 bases; bases outside gene matches: 3. CDR1 and CDR2 (germline): SGHTA, FQGNSA. Full variable domain (missing parts from reference TRBV7-2 and TRBJ2-7): GAGVSQSPSNKVTEKGKDVELRCDPISGHTALYWYRQSLGQGLEFLIYFQGNSAPDKSGLPSDRFSAERTGGSVSTLTIQRTQQEDSAVYLCASSLVVAGEQYFGPGTRLTVT.